This T cell receptor beta chain was sequenced during a study of CD8+CD57+ T cells in acquired aplastic anemia. Study as a whole: Sorted CD4+ and CD8+ cells gave an average of approximately 3.4 ug of DNA. Around 11 million reads, on average, were obtained for CD4+ cells from healthy donors.

Germline loops: CDR1 SGHRS, CDR2 YFSETQ. This CDR3 spans 14 amino acids. The V gene end was trimmed by 4 bases and the J gene end by 9 bases; junction bases not matched to a gene: 8. On this clonotype: What it binds is unknown.

CDR3 and TCR beta VDJ profiling relied on a genomic DNA template. MiXCR, run by TCRdb on the reads, gives a single entry per CDR3 protein. The sample carries around 230,000 distinct CDR3 sequences, 61% recorded once. Study-level points and caveats: Patients and controls were found to share 25 to 35 CD8+ CDR3 sequences.

The V gene is TRBV5-1, the J gene TRBJ2-1, with 9 bases that match TRBD1. Sequencing was carried out using sorted CD4+, CD8+, or CD8+CD57+ T cells (not recorded which) from PBMCs. This sequence originates from a human donor in good health. The chain's CDR3 is CASSVGQGRSEQFF. The CDR3 DNA reads TGCGCCAGCAGCGTAGGACAGGGGAGATCTGAGCAGTTCTTC.